This record concerns one T cell receptor beta chain sequence. Its antigen is still unknown. This entry belongs to a study of T cell responses to AZD1222 COVID-19 vaccine. Study-wide points: Mapped onto spike, vaccine-associated CD4 TCRs spanned it and were dominant at 160-218 and 743-854. Only 5 to 7 AZD1222 recipients were seropositive at baseline.

Sequenced by immunoSEQ multiplex PCR; TCRdb stores in-frame clones only, minus some. The data contain 110,000 to 150,000 clones, over 75% of them singletons. V was clipped by 10 bases and J by 6 bases; unmatched bases: 11. Germline CDR1 and CDR2: LNHDA and SQIVND (reference sequence). The CDR3 runs 15 residues. The clonotype comes from an adult in good health. The V call is TRBV19, the J call TRBJ2-1, with 11 bases fitting TRBD2. The specimen was peripheral blood, collected on day 0 of AZD1222 vaccination. In DNA form, the CDR3 reads TGTGCCACCAGACCCTTAGCGGGAGGGTTCAATGAGCAGTTCTTC. Amino acid sequence: CATRPLAGGFNEQFF.